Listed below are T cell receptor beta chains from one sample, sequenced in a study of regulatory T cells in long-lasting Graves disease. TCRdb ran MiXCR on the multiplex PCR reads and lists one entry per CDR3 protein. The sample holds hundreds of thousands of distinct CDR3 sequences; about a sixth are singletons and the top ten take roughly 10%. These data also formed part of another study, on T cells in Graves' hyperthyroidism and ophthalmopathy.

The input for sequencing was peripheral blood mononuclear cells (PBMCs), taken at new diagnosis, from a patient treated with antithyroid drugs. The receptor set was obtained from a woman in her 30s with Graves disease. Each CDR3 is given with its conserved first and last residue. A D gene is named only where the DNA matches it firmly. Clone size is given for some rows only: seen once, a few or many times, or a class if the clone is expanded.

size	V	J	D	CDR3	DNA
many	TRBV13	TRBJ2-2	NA	CASSSLRGTNTGELFF	TGTGCCAGCAGCTCCCTGCGGGGAACGAACACCGGGGAGCTGTTTTTT
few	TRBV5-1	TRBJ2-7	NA	CASSSQTSSYEQYF	TGCGCCAGCAGCTCTCAGACAAGCTCCTACGAGCAGTACTTC
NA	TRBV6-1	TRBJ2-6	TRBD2	CASSTHPGLAGAGANVLTF	TGTGCCAGCAGTACTCACCCGGGACTAGCGGGAGCTGGGGCCAACGTCCTGACTTTC
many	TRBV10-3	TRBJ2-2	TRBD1	CAISWDRESEELFF	TGTGCCATCAGTTGGGACAGGGAATCGGAGGAGCTGTTTTTT
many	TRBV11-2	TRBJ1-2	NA	CASSLMFGNGYTF	TGTGCCAGCAGCTTAATGTTTGGTAATGGCTACACCTTC
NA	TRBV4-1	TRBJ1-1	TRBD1	CAIGQGGTEAFF	TGCGCCATTGGACAGGGTGGGACTGAAGCTTTCTTT
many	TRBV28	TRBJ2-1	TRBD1	CASRPPDRGKDNEQFF	TGTGCCAGCAGACCCCCGGACAGGGGAAAGGACAATGAGCAGTTCTTC
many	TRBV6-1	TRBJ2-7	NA	CASSLKPGPPTGEQYF	TGTGCCAGCAGCCTAAAGCCCGGGCCCCCAACGGGTGAGCAGTACTTC
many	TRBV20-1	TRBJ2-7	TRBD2	CSAPRLAGPYEQYF	TGCAGTGCTCCGCGACTAGCGGGGCCCTACGAGCAGTACTTC
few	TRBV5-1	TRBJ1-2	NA	CASSFPDWGDDGYTF	TGCGCCAGCAGCTTCCCCGACTGGGGGGATGATGGCTACACCTTC
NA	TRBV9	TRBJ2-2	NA	CASSTGPNTGELFF	TGTGCCAGCAGCACGGGACCGAACACCGGGGAGCTGTTTTTT
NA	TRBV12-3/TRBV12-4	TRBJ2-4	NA	CASSSNRTSPAKNIQYF	TGTGCCAGCAGCTCTAACAGGACCAGTCCAGCCAAAAACATTCAGTACTTC
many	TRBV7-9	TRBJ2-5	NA	CASSPDRIQETQYF	TGTGCCAGCAGCCCAGATCGGATCCAAGAGACCCAGTACTTC
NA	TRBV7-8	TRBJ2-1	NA	CASSLARQGNEQFF	TGTGCCAGCAGCTTAGCGAGGCAGGGCAATGAGCAGTTCTTC
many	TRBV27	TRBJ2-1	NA	CASSKKGPSSYNEQFF	TGTGCCAGCAGTAAGAAAGGACCCAGCTCCTACAATGAGCAGTTCTTC
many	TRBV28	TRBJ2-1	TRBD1	CASRSGGTYNEQFF	TGTGCCAGCAGATCAGGGGGTACCTACAATGAGCAGTTCTTC
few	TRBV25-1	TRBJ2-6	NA	CASSRSLGANVLTF	TGTGCCAGCAGTCGATCTCTGGGGGCCAACGTCCTGACTTTC
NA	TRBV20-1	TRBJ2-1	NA	CSALGEPTSYNEQFF	TGCAGTGCTTTGGGGGAGCCGACCTCCTACAATGAGCAGTTCTTC
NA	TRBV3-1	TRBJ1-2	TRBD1	CASSPDRGPTF	TGTGCCAGCAGCCCGGACAGGGGGCCGACCTTC
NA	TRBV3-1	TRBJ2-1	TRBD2	CASSHALEGSGANEQFF	TGTGCCAGCAGCCATGCGCTCGAGGGTAGCGGGGCCAATGAGCAGTTCTTC
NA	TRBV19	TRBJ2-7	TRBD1	CASSIDRDRGTYEQYF	TGTGCCAGTAGTATAGACCGGGACAGAGGTACCTACGAGCAGTACTTC
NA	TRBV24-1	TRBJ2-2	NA	CAAKGTGELFF	TGTGCCGCCAAGGGCACCGGGGAGCTGTTTTTT
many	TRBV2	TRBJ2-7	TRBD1	CASSEGQGRSYEQYF	TGTGCCAGCAGTGAGGGACAGGGAAGGTCCTACGAGCAGTACTTC
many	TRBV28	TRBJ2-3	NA	CASSLGSITDTQYF	TGTGCCAGCAGTTTAGGGTCGATCACAGATACGCAGTATTTT
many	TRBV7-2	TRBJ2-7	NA	CASRLGGPSYEQYF	TGTGCCAGCAGGCTAGGGGGGCCATCATACGAGCAGTACTTC
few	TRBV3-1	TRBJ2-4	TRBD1	CASSQVTGGRVAKNIQYF	TGTGCCAGCAGCCAAGTTACAGGGGGCCGTGTAGCCAAAAACATTCAGTACTTC
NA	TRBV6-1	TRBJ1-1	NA	CASRLADTEAFF	TGTGCCAGCAGATTGGCGGACACTGAAGCTTTCTTT
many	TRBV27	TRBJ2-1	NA	CASSLSRGREQFF	TGTGCCAGCAGTTTATCGAGGGGTCGCGAGCAGTTCTTC
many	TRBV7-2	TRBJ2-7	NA	CASSLAFAGRSYEQYF	TGTGCCAGCAGCTTAGCGTTTGCGGGACGCTCCTACGAGCAGTACTTC
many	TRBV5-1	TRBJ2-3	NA	CASSLVRGTQYF	TGCGCCAGCAGTCTCGTCAGGGGTACGCAGTATTTT
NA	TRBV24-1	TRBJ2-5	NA	CATSDSNQETQYF	TGTGCCACCAGTGACTCAAACCAAGAGACCCAGTACTTC
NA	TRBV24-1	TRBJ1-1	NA	CATSDVANTEAFF	TGTGCCACCAGCGACGTAGCTAACACTGAAGCTTTCTTT
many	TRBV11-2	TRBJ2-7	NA	CASSLGVVAGDEQYF	TGTGCCAGCAGCTTAGGGGTGGTAGCAGGGGACGAGCAGTACTTC
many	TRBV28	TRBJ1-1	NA	CASSFSSEAFF	TGTGCCAGCAGTTTCAGCAGTGAAGCTTTCTTT
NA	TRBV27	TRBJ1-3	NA	CASRAAGGNTIYF	TGTGCCAGCAGGGCCGCGGGGGGAAACACCATATATTTT
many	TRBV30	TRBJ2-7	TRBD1	CAWSEGASHEQYF	TGTGCCTGGAGTGAGGGGGCTTCTCACGAGCAGTACTTC
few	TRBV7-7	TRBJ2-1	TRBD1	CASSLVGTGDEQFF	TGTGCTAGCAGCTTAGTCGGGACAGGGGATGAGCAGTTCTTC
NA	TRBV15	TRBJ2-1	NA	CATSRGPSPSDEQFF	TGTGCCACCAGCAGAGGTCCTAGCCCCTCCGATGAGCAGTTCTTC
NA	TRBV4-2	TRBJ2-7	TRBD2	CASSQDLLAGGSSYEQYF	TGTGCCAGCAGCCAAGATTTACTAGCGGGAGGGAGCTCCTACGAGCAGTACTTC
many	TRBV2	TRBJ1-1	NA	CASTKGLGGNTEAFF	TGTGCCAGCACTAAGGGATTAGGGGGGAACACTGAAGCTTTCTTT
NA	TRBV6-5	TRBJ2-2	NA	CASSYSSSPGELFF	TGTGCCAGCAGTTACTCGTCTAGCCCCGGGGAGCTGTTTTTT
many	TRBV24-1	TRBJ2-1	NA	CATSSSREQFF	TGTGCCACCTCTTCGTCCCGTGAGCAGTTCTTC
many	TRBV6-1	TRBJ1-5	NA	CASKTRAGTSNQPQHF	TGTGCCAGCAAGACGCGAGCCGGGACGTCAAATCAGCCCCAGCATTTT
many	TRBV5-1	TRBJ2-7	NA	CASSLAANYEQYF	TGCGCCAGCAGCTTGGCCGCCAACTACGAGCAGTACTTC
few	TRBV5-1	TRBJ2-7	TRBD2	CASSLQLAGLEQYF	TGCGCCAGCAGCTTACAACTAGCGGGCCTCGAGCAGTACTTC
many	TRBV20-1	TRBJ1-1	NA	CSARESGYLEAFF	TGCAGTGCTAGAGAGTCCGGTTACCTTGAAGCTTTCTTT
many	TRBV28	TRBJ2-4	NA	CASSPTSLGRDIQYF	TGTGCCAGCAGTCCAACATCCCTAGGGAGAGACATTCAGTACTTC
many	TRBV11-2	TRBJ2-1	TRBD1	CASSTSTGGNEQFF	TGTGCCAGCAGCACATCGACAGGGGGCAATGAGCAGTTCTTC
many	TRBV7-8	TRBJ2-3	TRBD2	CASSLEGTSGGTQYF	TGTGCCAGCAGCTTAGAAGGGACTAGTGGGGGTACGCAGTATTTT
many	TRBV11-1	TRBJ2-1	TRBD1	CASSLMRGRGHDEQFF	TGTGCCAGCAGCTTAATGCGGGGCAGGGGGCATGATGAGCAGTTCTTC
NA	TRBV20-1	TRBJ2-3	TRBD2	CSVLTPGLAGEGSADTQYF	TGCAGTGTTCTCACCCCCGGACTAGCGGGAGAAGGGTCTGCAGATACGCAGTATTTT